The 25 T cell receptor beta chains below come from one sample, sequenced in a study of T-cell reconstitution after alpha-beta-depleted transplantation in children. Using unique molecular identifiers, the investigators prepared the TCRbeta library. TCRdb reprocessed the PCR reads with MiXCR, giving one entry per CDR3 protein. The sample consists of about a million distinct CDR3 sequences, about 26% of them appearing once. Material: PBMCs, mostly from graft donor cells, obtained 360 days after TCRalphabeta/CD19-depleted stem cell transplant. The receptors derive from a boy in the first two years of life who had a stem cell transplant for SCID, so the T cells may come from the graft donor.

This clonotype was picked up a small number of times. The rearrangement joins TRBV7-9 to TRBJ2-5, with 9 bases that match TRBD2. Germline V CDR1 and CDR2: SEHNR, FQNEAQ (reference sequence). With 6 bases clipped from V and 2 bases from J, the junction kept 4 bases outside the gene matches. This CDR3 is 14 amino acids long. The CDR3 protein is CASRSSGAQETQYF. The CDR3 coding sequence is TGTGCCAGCAGGTCTAGCGGGGCACAAGAGACCCAGTACTTC.

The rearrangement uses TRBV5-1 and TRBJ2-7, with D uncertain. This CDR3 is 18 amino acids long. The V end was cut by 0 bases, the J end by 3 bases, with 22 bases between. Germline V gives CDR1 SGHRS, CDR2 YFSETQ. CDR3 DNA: TGCGCCAGCAGCTTGGCCGGAGACACGAGACCCAATTACTACGAGCAGTACTTC. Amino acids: CASSLAGDTRPNYYEQYF.

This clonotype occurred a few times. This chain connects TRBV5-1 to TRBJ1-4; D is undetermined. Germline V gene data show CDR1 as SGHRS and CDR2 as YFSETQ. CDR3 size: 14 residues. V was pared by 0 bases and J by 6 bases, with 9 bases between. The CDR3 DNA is TGCGCCAGCAGCTTGGGTCCTGAGGATGAAAAACTGTTTTTT. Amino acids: CASSLGPEDEKLFF.

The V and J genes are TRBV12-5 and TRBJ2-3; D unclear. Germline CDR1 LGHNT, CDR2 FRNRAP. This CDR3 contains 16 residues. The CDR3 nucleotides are TGTGGCAGCAGTTTGGGAAGAAGGATAAGCACAGATACGCAGTATTTT. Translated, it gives CGSSLGRRISTDTQYF.

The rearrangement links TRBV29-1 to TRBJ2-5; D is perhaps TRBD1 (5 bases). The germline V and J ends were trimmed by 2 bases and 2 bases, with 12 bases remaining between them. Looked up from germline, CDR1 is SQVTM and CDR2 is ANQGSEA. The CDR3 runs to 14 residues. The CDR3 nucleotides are TGCAGCGTTGAACGGTTAGGGGCTCAAGAGACCCAGTACTTC. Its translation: CSVERLGAQETQYF.

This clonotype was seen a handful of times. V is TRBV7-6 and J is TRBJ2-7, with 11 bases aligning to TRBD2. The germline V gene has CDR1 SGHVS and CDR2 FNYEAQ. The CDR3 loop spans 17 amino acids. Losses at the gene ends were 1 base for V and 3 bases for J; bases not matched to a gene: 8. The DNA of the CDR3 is TGTGCCAGCAGCTTAGTCCCACTAGCGGGGGCTTTCTACGAGCAGTACTTC. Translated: CASSLVPLAGAFYEQYF.

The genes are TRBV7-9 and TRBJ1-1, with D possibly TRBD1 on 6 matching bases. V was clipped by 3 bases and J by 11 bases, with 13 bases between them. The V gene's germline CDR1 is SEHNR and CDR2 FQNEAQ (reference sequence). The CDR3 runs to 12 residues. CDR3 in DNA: TGTGCCAGCAGCTTCGCCTCAGGGGAGGCTTTCTTT. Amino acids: CASSFASGEAFF. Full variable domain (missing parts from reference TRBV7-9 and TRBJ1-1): DTGVSQNPRHKITKRGQNVTFRCDPISEHNRLYWYRQTLGQGPEFLTYFQNEAQLEKSRLLSDRFSAERPKGSFSTLEIQRTEQGDSAMYLCASSFASGEAFFGQGTRLTVV.

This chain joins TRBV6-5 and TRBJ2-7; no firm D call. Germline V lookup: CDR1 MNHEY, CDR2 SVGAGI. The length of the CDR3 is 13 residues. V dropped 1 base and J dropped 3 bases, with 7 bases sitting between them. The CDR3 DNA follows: TGTGCCAGCAGTTACTTCGCGCACTACGAGCAGTACTTC. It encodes CASSYFAHYEQYF.

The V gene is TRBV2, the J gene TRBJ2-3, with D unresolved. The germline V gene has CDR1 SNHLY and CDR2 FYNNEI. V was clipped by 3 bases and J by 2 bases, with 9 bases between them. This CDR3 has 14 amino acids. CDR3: CASSEDLHTDTQYF. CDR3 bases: TGTGCCAGCAGTGAGGATTTGCACACAGATACGCAGTATTTT.

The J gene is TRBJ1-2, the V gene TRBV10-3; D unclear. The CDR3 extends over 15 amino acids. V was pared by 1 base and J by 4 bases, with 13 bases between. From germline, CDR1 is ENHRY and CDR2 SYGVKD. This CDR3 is CAISEFLPGPYGYTF. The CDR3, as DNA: TGTGCCATCAGTGAGTTCCTCCCCGGGCCCTATGGCTACACCTTC.

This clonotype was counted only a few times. Here the CDR3 DNA reads TGTGCCACCCGAAAGCAGGGGGTCGGGACCGGGGAGCTGTTTTTT. Its protein is CATRKQGVGTGELFF. V is TRBV15 and J is TRBJ2-2, with 7 nucleotides matching TRBD1. From germline, CDR1 is LNHNV and CDR2 YYDKDF (reference sequence). The CDR3 loop spans 15 amino acids. V gave up 8 bases and J gave up 5 bases; unmatched junction bases: 11.

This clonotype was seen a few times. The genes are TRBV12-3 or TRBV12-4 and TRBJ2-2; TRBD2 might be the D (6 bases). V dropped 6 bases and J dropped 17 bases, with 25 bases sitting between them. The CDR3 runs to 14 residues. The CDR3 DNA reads TGTGCCAGCAGCCCCGGGACTCCGGGGTTCCGAGCTTTTTTT. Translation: CASSPGTPGFRAFF.

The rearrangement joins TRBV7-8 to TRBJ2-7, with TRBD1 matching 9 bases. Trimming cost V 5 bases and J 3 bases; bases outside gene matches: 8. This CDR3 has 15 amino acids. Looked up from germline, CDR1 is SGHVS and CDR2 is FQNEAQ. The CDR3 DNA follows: TGTGCCAGCAGCCCCGGGGACAGGGCCCTCTACGAGCAGTACTTC. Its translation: CASSPGDRALYEQYF.

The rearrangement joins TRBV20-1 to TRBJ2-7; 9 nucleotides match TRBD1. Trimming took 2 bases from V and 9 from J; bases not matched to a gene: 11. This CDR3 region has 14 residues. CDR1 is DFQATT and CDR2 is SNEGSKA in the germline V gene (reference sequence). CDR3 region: CSARPGTGNFPQYF. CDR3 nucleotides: TGCAGTGCTAGACCCGGGACAGGGAATTTTCCGCAGTACTTC.

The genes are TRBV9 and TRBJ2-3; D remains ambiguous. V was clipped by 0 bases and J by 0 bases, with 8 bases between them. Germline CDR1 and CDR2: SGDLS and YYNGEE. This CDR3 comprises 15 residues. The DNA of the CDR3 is TGTGCCAGCAGCGTAGTCAGTGGTAGCACAGATACGCAGTATTTT. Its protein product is CASSVVSGSTDTQYF.

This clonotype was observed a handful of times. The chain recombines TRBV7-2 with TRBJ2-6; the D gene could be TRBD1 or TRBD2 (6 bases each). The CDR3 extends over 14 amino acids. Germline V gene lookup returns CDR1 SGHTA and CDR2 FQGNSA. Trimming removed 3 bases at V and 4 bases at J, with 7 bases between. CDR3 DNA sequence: TGTGCCAGCAGCTTGGGGGGCGGGGCCAACGTCCTGACTTTC. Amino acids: CASSLGGGANVLTF.

CDR3 protein: CASSQDRAKNIQYF. The CDR3, as DNA: TGTGCCAGCAGCCAAGACAGGGCAAAAAACATTCAGTACTTC. The chain carries TRBV28 and TRBJ2-4; 7 positions agree with TRBD1. Germline loops: CDR1 MDHEN, CDR2 SYDVKM. The CDR3 extends over 14 amino acids. The junction had 6 bases not matched to a gene; V was cut back by 6 bases and J by 4 bases.

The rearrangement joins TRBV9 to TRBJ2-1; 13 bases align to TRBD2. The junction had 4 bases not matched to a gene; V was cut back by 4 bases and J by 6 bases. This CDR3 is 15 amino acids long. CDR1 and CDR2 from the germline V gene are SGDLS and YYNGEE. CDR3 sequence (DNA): TGTGCCAGCAGCCGGGGACTAGCGGGGTCCAATGAGCAGTTCTTC. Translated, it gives CASSRGLAGSNEQFF.

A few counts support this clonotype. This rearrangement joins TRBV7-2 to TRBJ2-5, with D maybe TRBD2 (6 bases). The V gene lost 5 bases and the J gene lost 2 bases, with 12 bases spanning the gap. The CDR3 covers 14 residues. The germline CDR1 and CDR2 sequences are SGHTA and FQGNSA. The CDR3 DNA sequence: TGTGCCAGCAGCACCTCGGGACTTCAAGAGACCCAGTACTTC. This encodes CASSTSGLQETQYF.

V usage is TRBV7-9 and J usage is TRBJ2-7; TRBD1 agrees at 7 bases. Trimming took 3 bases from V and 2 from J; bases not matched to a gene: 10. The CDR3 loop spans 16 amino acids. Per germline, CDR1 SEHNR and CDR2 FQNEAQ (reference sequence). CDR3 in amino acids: CASSFHRGLRTYEQYF. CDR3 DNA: TGTGCCAGCAGCTTTCACAGGGGTTTGCGCACCTACGAGCAGTACTTC.

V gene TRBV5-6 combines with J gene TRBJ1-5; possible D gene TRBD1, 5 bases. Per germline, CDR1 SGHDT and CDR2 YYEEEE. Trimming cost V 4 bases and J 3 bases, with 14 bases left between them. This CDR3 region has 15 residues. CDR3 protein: CASSRTGQHNQPQHF. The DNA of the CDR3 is TGTGCCAGCAGCCGCACCGGACAACACAATCAGCCCCAGCATTTT.

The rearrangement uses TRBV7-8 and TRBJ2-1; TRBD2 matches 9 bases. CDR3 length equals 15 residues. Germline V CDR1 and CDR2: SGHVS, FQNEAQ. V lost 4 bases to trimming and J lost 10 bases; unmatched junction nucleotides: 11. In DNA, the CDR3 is TGTGCCAGCAGCTCCGACCATAGCGGGGGTAGGGAGCAGTTCTTC. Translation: CASSSDHSGGREQFF.

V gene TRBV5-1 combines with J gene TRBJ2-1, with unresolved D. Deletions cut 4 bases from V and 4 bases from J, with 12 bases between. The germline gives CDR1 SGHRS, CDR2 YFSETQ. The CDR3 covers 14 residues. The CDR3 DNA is TGCGCCAGCAGCCAAAGCGAGGCGTACAATGAGCAGTTCTTC. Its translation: CASSQSEAYNEQFF.

CDR3 loop: CASRAVPSRNTEAFF. The CDR3 DNA reads as TGTGCCAGCAGGGCTGTCCCCAGCAGGAACACTGAAGCTTTCTTT. The J gene is TRBJ1-1, the V gene TRBV27, with D uncertain. The V end was cut by 6 bases, the J end by 1 base, with 15 bases between. The CDR3 length is 15 residues. The germline gives CDR1 MNHEY, CDR2 SMNVEV (reference sequence).

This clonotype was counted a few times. The CDR3 coding sequence is TGTGCCAGCAGCCCCGCCCTAGCGTCCGGGGAGCTGTTTTTT. Protein: CASSPALASGELFF. The chain links TRBV3-1 to TRBJ2-2; D is perhaps TRBD2 (6 bases). Germline CDR1 and CDR2: LGHDT and YNNKEL (reference sequence). The V end was cut by 4 bases, the J end by 6 bases, with 12 bases between. This CDR3 contains 14 residues.